This T cell receptor beta chain was sequenced for a study of T cell repertoires in cytomegalovirus infection. Study-wide background: Selected CMV epitopes included recently identified HLA-C-restricted ones as well as well-studied HLA-B-restricted ones. Public TCR beta signatures provided an indication of both CMV infection and a matching HLA type. Whole-study results and caveats: HLA-C-restricted CMV-specific TCR beta clonotypes were dominant in the ex vivo response. Summed frequency of shared TCR beta families picked out CMV carriers who also had the relevant HLA.

From germline, CDR1 is SGHVT and CDR2 SQSDAQ. Trimming took 0 bases from V and 7 from J, leaving 9 bases between them. CDR3 size: 13 residues. TCRdb reprocessed the reads with MiXCR, giving one entry per CDR3 protein. This sample carries approximately 1,000,000 distinct CDR3 sequences, roughly 30% of them seen once, and the ten largest clones take over 10%. This clonotype was found a few times. No antigen is known for it. The TCR originated in a human donor in good health (CMV status not recorded). Some clones in this sample may be carry-over from other donors' samples. The gene calls are TRBV7-4 and TRBJ1-2; D possibly corresponds to TRBD1 (5 bases). The sample was cultured CD8+ T cells from PBMCs, taken from culture after CMV antigen stimulation. CDR3 coding DNA: TGTGCCAGCAGCTTAGCGGGGGAGGGTGGCTACACCTTC. Translated: CASSLAGEGGYTF.